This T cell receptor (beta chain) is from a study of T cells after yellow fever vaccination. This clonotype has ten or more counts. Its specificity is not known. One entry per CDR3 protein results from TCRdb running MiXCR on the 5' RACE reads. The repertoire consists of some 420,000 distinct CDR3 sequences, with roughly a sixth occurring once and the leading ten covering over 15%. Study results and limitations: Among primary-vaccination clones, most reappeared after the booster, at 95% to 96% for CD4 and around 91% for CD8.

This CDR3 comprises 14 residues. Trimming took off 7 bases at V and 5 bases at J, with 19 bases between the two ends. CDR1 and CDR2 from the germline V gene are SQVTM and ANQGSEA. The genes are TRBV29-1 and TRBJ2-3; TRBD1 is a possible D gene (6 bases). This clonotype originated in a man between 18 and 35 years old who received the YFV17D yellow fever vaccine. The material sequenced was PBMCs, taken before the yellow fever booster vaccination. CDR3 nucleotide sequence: TGCAGCGCTCTGACAGGCCCACTGGGAGATACGCAGTATTTT. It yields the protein CSALTGPLGDTQYF.